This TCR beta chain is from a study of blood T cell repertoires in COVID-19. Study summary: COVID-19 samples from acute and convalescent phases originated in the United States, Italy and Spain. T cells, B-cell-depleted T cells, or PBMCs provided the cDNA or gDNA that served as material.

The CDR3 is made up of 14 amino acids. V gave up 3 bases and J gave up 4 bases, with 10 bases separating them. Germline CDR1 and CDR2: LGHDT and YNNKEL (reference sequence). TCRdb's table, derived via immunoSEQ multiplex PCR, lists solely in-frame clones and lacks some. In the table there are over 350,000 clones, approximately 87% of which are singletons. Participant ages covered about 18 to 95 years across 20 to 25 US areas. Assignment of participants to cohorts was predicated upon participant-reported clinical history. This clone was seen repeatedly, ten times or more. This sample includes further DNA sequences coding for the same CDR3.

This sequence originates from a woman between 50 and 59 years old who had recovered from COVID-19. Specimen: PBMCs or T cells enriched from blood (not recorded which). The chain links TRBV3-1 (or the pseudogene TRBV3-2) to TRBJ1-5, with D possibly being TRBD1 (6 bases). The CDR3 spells CASSQGASNQPQHF. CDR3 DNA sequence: TGTGCCAGCAGCCAGGGGGCGTCGAATCAGCCCCAGCATTTT.